This is a list of T cell receptor beta chains from one sample in a study of T cell changes during pregnancy in multiple sclerosis. Method: immunoSEQ multiplex PCR; TCRdb's copy keeps in-frame clones and lacks some. The table lists around 61,000 clones, about 90% of them singletons. The material was peripheral blood, obtained in the third trimester of pregnancy. All receptors derive from a female donor in good health, enrolled as a control in a pregnancy study. Both conserved end residues are part of each CDR3. D genes are given only for firm matches. Clone size, where shown, is once, few, many, or a class for clones that have expanded.

v_gene	abundance	d_gene	j_gene	CDR3aa	CDR3nt
TRBV6-4	NA	TRBD2	TRBJ2-1	CASSQTSGGKNEQFF	TGTGCCAGCAGTCAGACTAGCGGGGGAAAAAATGAGCAGTTCTTC
TRBV7-3	NA	NA	TRBJ2-2	CASGGQPNTGELFF	TGTGCCAGCGGAGGACAGCCGAACACCGGGGAGCTGTTTTTT
TRBV4-3	NA	TRBD2	TRBJ2-7	CASSRGGGYEQYF	TGCGCCAGCAGCCGTGGGGGGGGGTACGAGCAGTACTTC
TRBV7-2	NA	TRBD2	TRBJ2-7	CASSPRAGGRGEQYF	TGTGCCAGCAGCCCCAGAGCGGGGGGGCGAGGAGAGCAGTACTTC
TRBV6-5	NA	NA	TRBJ2-1	CASSYSGTRNEQFF	TGTGCCAGCAGTTACTCGGGGACAAGAAATGAGCAGTTCTTC
TRBV11-2	NA	NA	TRBJ2-1	CASSRDTGPSRGEQFF	TGTGCCAGCAGCCGGGATACAGGGCCCTCGAGGGGTGAGCAGTTCTTC
TRBV19	NA	NA	TRBJ1-1	CASSSRDLNTEAFF	TGTGCCAGTAGTAGCAGGGATCTGAACACTGAAGCTTTCTTT
TRBV9	NA	NA	TRBJ2-1	CASSVVGADNEQFF	TGTGCCAGCAGCGTAGTCGGCGCGGACAATGAGCAGTTCTTC
TRBV14	once	TRBD1	TRBJ1-3	CASSRTQGWSGNTIYF	TGTGCCAGCAGCCGTACACAGGGGTGGTCTGGAAACACCATATATTTT
TRBV4-3	NA	TRBD1	TRBJ1-1	CASSQERGTGNTEAFF	TGCGCCAGCAGCCAAGAAAGGGGGACAGGGAACACTGAAGCTTTCTTT
TRBV18	NA	NA	TRBJ2-4	CASSPPTGVAKNIQYF	TGTGCCAGCTCACCACCGACAGGAGTAGCCAAAAACATTCAGTACTTC
TRBV7-2	NA	NA	TRBJ1-1	CASSLLQENTEAFF	TGTGCCAGCAGCTTACTACAGGAGAACACTGAAGCTTTCTTT
TRBV15	NA	TRBD2	TRBJ2-7	CATSRGLAGEGEQYF	TGTGCCACCAGCCGGGGACTAGCGGGGGAGGGCGAGCAGTACTTC
TRBV10-1	NA	TRBD1	TRBJ1-4	CATPGPQGYGELFF	TGCGCCACCCCGGGACCACAGGGGTATGGGGAACTGTTTTTT
TRBV28	NA	TRBD1	TRBJ2-7	CASTEPRGLSYEQYF	TGTGCCAGCACCGAACCCAGGGGGCTCTCCTACGAGCAGTACTTC
TRBV18	NA	NA	TRBJ1-2	CASSPQREFGGYTF	TGTGCCAGCTCACCGCAAAGGGAGTTCGGTGGCTACACCTTC
TRBV6-5	NA	TRBD1	TRBJ1-2	CASSYGDRFGYTF	TGTGCCAGCAGTTACGGGGACAGGTTTGGCTACACCTTC
TRBV28	NA	TRBD2	TRBJ2-2	CASSLGGVAGELFF	TGTGCCAGCAGTTTGGGGGGGGTTGCCGGGGAGCTGTTTTTT
TRBV7-6	NA	TRBD1	TRBJ2-2	CASSPGRQGEGPGELFF	TGTGCCAGCAGCCCGGGTCGACAGGGCGAGGGGCCCGGGGAGCTGTTTTTT
TRBV6-1	NA	TRBD1	TRBJ2-5	CASSEGPGGRETQYF	TGTGCCAGCAGTGAAGGCCCAGGGGGAAGAGAGACCCAGTACTTC
TRBV7-9	medium-sized	TRBD1	TRBJ2-7	CASSLPHGTAYEQYF	TGTGCCAGCAGCTTACCTCACGGGACAGCCTACGAGCAGTACTTC
TRBV19	NA	NA	TRBJ1-1	CARPPSMNTEAFF	TGTGCCAGGCCCCCATCTATGAACACTGAAGCTTTCTTT
TRBV4-1	NA	NA	TRBJ1-1	CASSHGTSPWTEAFF	TGCGCCAGCAGCCATGGGACTTCCCCTTGGACTGAAGCTTTCTTT
TRBV10-2	NA	NA	TRBJ2-3	CASSDSGASTDTQYF	TGCGCCAGCAGTGACTCAGGGGCCAGCACAGATACGCAGTATTTT
TRBV7-2	once	NA	TRBJ1-2	CASSLGLDYGYTF	TGTGCCAGCAGCTTAGGGCTGGACTATGGCTACACCTTC
TRBV10-3	NA	NA	TRBJ1-1	CAISESRNYGTEAFF	TGTGCCATCAGTGAGTCGAGGAACTACGGGACTGAAGCTTTCTTT
TRBV18	NA	NA	TRBJ2-5	CASSRDMGTQYF	TGTGCCAGCTCTCGGGACATGGGGACCCAGTACTTC
TRBV7-2	NA	NA	TRBJ1-2	CASRRGGVNYGYTF	TGTGCCAGCAGAAGAGGAGGGGTGAACTATGGCTACACCTTC
TRBV29-1	NA	TRBD1	TRBJ1-6	CSVQDRDNSPLHF	TGCAGCGTTCAGGACAGGGACAATTCACCCCTCCACTTT
TRBV2	NA	NA	TRBJ1-2	CASSDMSYGYTF	TGTGCCAGCAGTGACATGTCCTATGGCTACACCTTC
TRBV5-1	NA	TRBD2	TRBJ2-3	CASSSHPSSGGAGNTQYF	TGCGCCAGCAGCTCCCACCCGTCTAGCGGGGGCGCGGGAAATACGCAGTATTTT
TRBV30	NA	TRBD1	TRBJ1-4	CAWSEQRTGAEKLFF	TGTGCCTGGAGCGAGCAACGGACAGGGGCCGAAAAACTGTTTTTT
TRBV6-5	few	TRBD1	TRBJ1-1	CASARGTELPEAFF	TGTGCCTCGGCCCGAGGGACAGAACTGCCTGAAGCTTTCTTT
TRBV29-1	NA	NA	TRBJ2-2	CSVDPASTGELFF	TGCAGCGTTGATCCCGCGAGCACCGGGGAGCTGTTTTTT
TRBV10-3	NA	NA	TRBJ2-1	CAISGGADVQFF	TGTGCCATCAGTGGGGGCGCGGACGTCCAGTTCTTC
TRBV4-2	NA	TRBD2	TRBJ2-4	CASSREGVAKNIQYF	TGTGCCAGCAGCCGGGAGGGAGTAGCCAAAAACATTCAGTACTTC
TRBV9	NA	NA	TRBJ1-5	CASSTGSEPHQPQHF	TGTGCCAGCTCGACAGGTTCCGAACCTCATCAGCCCCAGCATTTT
TRBV7-8	NA	TRBD1	TRBJ2-1	CASSLNRDRGYVEQFF	TGTGCCAGCAGCTTAAACCGGGACAGGGGTTATGTTGAGCAGTTCTTC
TRBV4-2	NA	NA	TRBJ1-1	CASSQDPGHRAFF	TGTGCCAGCAGCCAAGATCCGGGACACAGGGCTTTCTTT
TRBV2	NA	TRBD2	TRBJ2-5	CASNPGRDPEETQYF	TGTGCCAGCAACCCAGGGAGGGACCCCGAAGAGACCCAGTACTTC
TRBV28	NA	TRBD1	TRBJ1-2	CASRPGTATYGYTF	TGTGCCAGCCGTCCTGGGACAGCTACCTATGGCTACACCTTC
TRBV9	NA	TRBD2	TRBJ2-5	CASSVGGGGPETQYF	TGTGCCAGCAGCGTAGGGGGCGGGGGGCCAGAGACCCAGTACTTC
TRBV5-1	once	TRBD1	TRBJ1-2	CASSLGGQGSGYTF	TGCGCCAGCAGCTTGGGGGGACAGGGCTCGGGCTACACCTTC
TRBV7-9	NA	TRBD1	TRBJ1-2	CASSLAWDRGNGYTF	TGTGCCAGCAGCTTAGCTTGGGACAGGGGGAACGGCTACACCTTC
TRBV28	NA	NA	TRBJ1-3	CASGEQGLGNTIYF	TGTGCCAGCGGGGAACAGGGTCTTGGAAACACCATATATTTT
TRBV7-9	NA	NA	TRBJ2-7	CASRPNSYEQYF	TGTGCCAGCAGACCTAACTCCTACGAGCAGTACTTC
TRBV7-2	once	NA	TRBJ1-1	CASSRTGGGTGVTEAFF	TGTGCCAGCAGTCGAACGGGAGGTGGGACGGGGGTCACTGAAGCTTTCTTT